This section outlines one TCR beta chain sequence together with its context. Its specificity is not known. Other DNA variants within this sample encode the same CDR3. Repertoires were generated with immunoSEQ multiplex PCR, while TCRdb's copy carries only in-frame clones and drops some. Altogether roughly 9,200 clones are present, 60% to 80% being singletons, with the ten largest covering under 5.5%. This entry belongs to a study of somatic mutations in cytotoxic T cells in rheumatoid arthritis. For the study at large: Selected T-cell populations stained with V beta antibodies were isolated by flow sorting to nearly 100% purity; these included V beta1+ cells subjected to TCRB sequencing.

Findings and caveats of the study: A significant difference in CD8+ T-cell clonality was not found between rheumatoid arthritis patients and age-matched healthy controls. Exceedance of 20% of CD8+ cells by the largest CD8+ clone occurred in about an eighth of the roughly 60 patients. Rheumatoid arthritis patients, but not healthy controls, exhibited increasing CD8+ clonality with age.

The source material was CD8+ T cells sorted from blood. The receptor's source is an adult with rheumatoid arthritis.

For the CDR3, the DNA is TGTGCCAGCAGTTGGACGGGGTTGGAAAAAGAGACCCAGTACTTC. This gives the protein CASSWTGLEKETQYF. The rearrangement uses TRBV28 and TRBJ2-5; D may be TRBD2 (5 bases). The germline V and J ends were trimmed by 4 bases and 3 bases, with 15 bases remaining between them. Germline assignment: CDR1 MDHEN and CDR2 SYDVKM. The CDR3 length is 15 residues.